The subject of this entry is one T cell receptor beta chain. What it binds is unknown. Generated by immunoSEQ multiplex PCR, the TCRdb table keeps only in-frame clones and is missing some. This sample yields about 140,000 clones, of which 70% to 90% are seen a single time; about 5.5% belongs to the top ten. J gave up 6 bases and V 4 bases, and 8 bases lay outside the gene matches. CDR1 is LNHDA, CDR2 SQIVND, per germline (reference sequence). This CDR3 is 16 amino acids long. This sample is drawn from a study of T cell responses to AZD1222 COVID-19 vaccine. Findings of the study overall: Clonal diversity may have been underestimated, and the donors were mostly white British, with more females than males. Nearly half of the spike-specific TCRs reportedly recognize variant regions that carry no mutations. AZD1222 recipients seropositive at baseline numbered only 5 or 6.

The chain employs TRBV19 and TRBJ2-1; 11 nucleotides align to TRBD2. The receptor's source is an adult in good health. The specimen comprised peripheral blood, sampled on day 0 of AZD1222 vaccination. The CDR3 is CASSTHTSGSRNEQFF. The CDR3 DNA follows: TGTGCCAGTAGTACACACACTAGCGGGAGCCGCAATGAGCAGTTCTTC.